The 23 T cell receptor beta chains below all came from one sample that was sequenced in a study of T cells in Graves' hyperthyroidism and ophthalmopathy. The investigators amplified TCR beta CDR3 regions from RNA transcripts. The primer set for the first-round RT-PCR of the TCR CDR3 was HTBI. TCRdb itself ran the multiplex PCR reads through MiXCR, one entry per CDR3 protein. The sample has approximately 210,000 distinct CDR3 sequences; more than 15% are singletons. The sequenced sample consisted of blood. Receptors originate from a man aged 45 to 65 with Graves' hyperthyroidism.

Worth noting for this clonotype: A much larger clonotype is one base distant, so this may be a read error. The chain recombines TRBV5-1 with TRBJ2-2; no definite D call. V shed 0 bases and J shed 7 bases, with 7 bases lying between them. Germline V gene data show CDR1 as SGHRS and CDR2 as YFSETQ. The length of the CDR3 is 13 residues. CDR3 bases: TGCGCCAGCAGCTTGGTGGACGACGGGGAGCTGTTTTTT. It encodes CASSLVDDGELFF.

CDR3 DNA: TGTGCCAGCAGCCCGGGGACTAGCGGGAGTCTTGAGGGTAATGAGCAGTTCTTC. This encodes CASSPGTSGSLEGNEQFF. J is TRBJ2-1 and V is TRBV5-4; TRBD2 matches 14 bases. There are 18 residues in the CDR3. Germline V gives CDR1 SGHNT, CDR2 YYREEE (reference sequence). The V segment lost 4 bases and the J segment 7 bases; nucleotides outside the gene matches: 13.

This clonotype was picked up many times. This chain connects TRBV30 to TRBJ2-7; a weak D match, TRBD1 (5 bases). CDR1 and CDR2 (germline): GTSNPN, SVGIG (reference sequence). CDR3 size: 12 residues. V lost 6 bases, J lost 3 bases, and 12 bases lay in between. The CDR3 bases are TGTGCCTGCAGGGAAGGAAACTACGAGCAGTACTTC. Amino acid sequence: CACREGNYEQYF.

This clonotype was detected ten times or more. The CDR3, as DNA: TGTGCCAGCTCATTCGACAGGTTCGTCATGGACGAGCAGTACTTC. This encodes CASSFDRFVMDEQYF. The chain recombines TRBV18 with TRBJ2-7; tentatively, D is TRBD1 (6 bases). Germline lookup yields CDR1 KGHSH and CDR2 LQKENI. The CDR3 totals 15 residues. V was shortened by 5 bases and J by 5 bases, with 19 bases between the two germline ends. The full variable domain, in which reference TRBV18 and TRBJ2-7 provide the parts outside the CDR3, is NAGVMQNPRHLVRRRGQEARLRCSPMKGHSHVYWYRQLPEEGLKFMVYLQKENIIDESGMPKERFSAEFPKEGPSILRIQQVVRGDSAAYFCASSFDRFVMDEQYFGPGTRLTVT.

This clonotype is a singleton in its sample. This may come from a read error, since a much larger clone is one base off. This chain links TRBV5-1 with TRBJ2-2; no clear D. Germline V gives CDR1 SGHRS, CDR2 YFSETQ. The CDR3 covers 14 residues. V was shortened by 0 bases and J by 7 bases, with 10 bases between the two germline ends. CDR3 nucleotide sequence: TGCGCCAGCAGCTTGGTCCCTGGCGGCGGGGAGCTGTTTTTT. Translating it yields CASSLVPGGGELFF.

This clonotype was detected many times. The V call is TRBV18, the J call TRBJ2-7; 13 positions match TRBD2. Germline V gene lookup returns CDR1 KGHSH and CDR2 LQKENI. CDR3 length: 16 amino acids. Unmatched junction bases numbered 8, after V lost 2 bases and J lost 7 bases. The CDR3 sequence is CASSPRTSGRSGEQYF. As DNA, the CDR3 is TGTGCCAGCTCACCAAGGACTAGCGGGAGAAGCGGTGAGCAGTACTTC.

This clonotype was found many times. The V and J genes are TRBV3-1 and TRBJ2-7; a weak D match, TRBD1 (6 bases). Deletions cut 2 bases from V and 0 bases from J, with 11 bases between. The CDR3 is 15 amino acids. The germline V gene has CDR1 LGHDT and CDR2 YNNKEL (reference sequence). CDR3 sequence: CASSQRDILSYEQYF. For the CDR3, the DNA is TGTGCCAGCAGCCAAAGGGACATACTCTCCTACGAGCAGTACTTC.

This clonotype came up many times. The chain joins TRBV2 to TRBJ2-3; 12 positions agree with TRBD2. Germline V gene sequence: CDR1 SNHLY, CDR2 FYNNEI. This CDR3 is 14 amino acids long. With 7 bases clipped from V and 3 bases from J, the junction kept 2 bases outside the gene matches. The CDR3 reads CASIGLAGTDTQYF. For the CDR3, the DNA is TGTGCCAGCATCGGACTAGCGGGAACAGATACGCAGTATTTT.

This clonotype has a handful of counts. V usage is TRBV5-6 and J usage is TRBJ2-3; D remains ambiguous. Trimming pared 2 bases from V and 6 bases from J, leaving 10 bases between. This CDR3 contains 13 residues. Germline CDR1 reads SGHDT; CDR2 reads YYEEEE. CDR3 protein: CASSLGPGDTQYF. CDR3 nucleotides: TGTGCCAGCAGCTTAGGTCCCGGCGATACGCAGTATTTT.

V usage is TRBV19 and J usage is TRBJ1-1; possibly TRBD1 for D (6 bases). Looked up from germline, CDR1 is LNHDA and CDR2 is SQIVND (reference sequence). The V end lost 7 bases, the J end lost 0 bases, and 12 bases lay between the germline ends. The CDR3 consists of 14 residues. CDR3 residues: CASKTGPMNTEAFF. The CDR3 DNA reads as TGTGCCAGTAAGACAGGCCCTATGAACACTGAAGCTTTCTTT. The full variable domain, rest sourced from reference TRBV19 and TRBJ1-1, is DGGITQSPKYLFRKEGQNVTLSCEQNLNHDAMYWYRQDPGQGLRLIYYSQIVNDFQKGDIAEGYSVSREKKESFPLTVTSAQKNPTAFYLCASKTGPMNTEAFFGQGTRLTVV.

This clonotype has ten or more counts. The V call is TRBV11-2, the J call TRBJ2-1; no clear D. The CDR3 totals 13 residues. V gave up 1 base and J gave up 3 bases, with 4 bases separating them. CDR1 and CDR2 (germline): SGHAT, FQNNGV. DNA of the CDR3: TGTGCCAGCAGCTTAGGGAGCTACAATGAGCAGTTCTTC. Residues: CASSLGSYNEQFF.

The V gene is TRBV20-1, the J gene TRBJ2-5, with a possible D match to TRBD1 (6 bases). The germline V gene has CDR1 DFQATT and CDR2 SNEGSKA (reference sequence). This CDR3 has 14 amino acids. V shed 4 bases and J shed 1 base, with 13 bases lying between them. Here the CDR3 DNA reads TGCAGTGCTACAGGGGATGGGGCCCAAGAGACCCAGTACTTC. Translating it yields CSATGDGAQETQYF.

J is TRBJ2-5 and V is TRBV20-1; 8 bases align to TRBD1. The germline CDR1 and CDR2 sequences are DFQATT and SNEGSKA (reference sequence). V was pared by 5 bases and J by 5 bases, with 7 bases of the junction left unmatched. The CDR3 sequence is 13 residues long. The CDR3 here is CSAPDRAGETQYF. The CDR3, as DNA: TGCAGTGCTCCGGACAGGGCGGGGGAGACCCAGTACTTC.

This sequence joins TRBV7-9 and TRBJ2-3, with TRBD1 matching over 7 bases. Germline V gene data show CDR1 as SEHNR and CDR2 as FQNEAQ (reference sequence). The CDR3 spans 16 residues. V lost 6 bases, J lost 7 bases, and 16 bases stayed unmatched. CDR3 coding DNA: TGTGCCAGCAGTCTCCCGGGACAGCGACTTGGGAATACGCAGTATTTT. Translation: CASSLPGQRLGNTQYF.

This clonotype was detected a few times. The chain recombines TRBV11-3 with TRBJ2-7; 7 nucleotides match TRBD2. The germline V gene encodes CDR1 SGHNT and CDR2 YENEEA. The CDR3 has 17 amino acids. After removal of 0 bases from V and 2 bases from J, the junction contained 10 bases not matched to a gene. CDR3 region: CASSLERGVAGAYEQYF. For the CDR3, the DNA is TGTGCCAGCAGCTTAGAGCGAGGCGTTGCGGGAGCCTACGAGCAGTACTTC.

Ten or more counts support this clonotype. The chain uses TRBV28 and TRBJ2-7; 10 nucleotides agree with TRBD2. CDR1 is MDHEN, CDR2 SYDVKM, per germline. The CDR3 totals 15 residues. Trimming cost V 4 bases and J 5 bases; bases outside gene matches: 8. CDR3 bases: TGTGCCAGCAGTTCCAACCGGCTAGCGGGAGACGAGCAGTACTTC. Translation gives CASSSNRLAGDEQYF.

The CDR3 spells CASSQTGAYNEQFF. In DNA form, the CDR3 reads TGTGCCAGCAGCCAAACAGGAGCCTACAATGAGCAGTTCTTC. This sequence joins TRBV3-1 and TRBJ2-1, with a tentative D call TRBD1 (5 bases). Germline assignment: CDR1 LGHDT and CDR2 YNNKEL (reference sequence). V was cut by 2 bases and J by 2 bases, with 7 bases left in between. The CDR3 has 14 residues.

As to this clonotype: At one of its ends the junction is not consistent with the germline gene, which may arise from a read error. This CDR3 reads CASPQQGVCNQPQHF. CDR3 nucleotides: TGCGCCAGCCCGCAACAAGGGGTTTGCAATCAGCCCCAGCATTTT. The chain links TRBV6-2 or TRBV6-3 to TRBJ1-5; possibly TRBD1 for D (5 bases). This CDR3 spans 15 amino acids. The germline CDR1 and CDR2 sequences are MNHEY and SVGEGT.

This clonotype was counted ten times or more. The chain joins TRBV24-1 to TRBJ1-2, with TRBD1 identical over 8 bases. This CDR3 contains 14 residues. The J segment lost 4 bases and the V segment lost 3 bases, leaving 3 bases of the junction unmatched. Germline CDR1 KGHDR, CDR2 SFDVKD. In DNA, the CDR3 is TGTGCCACCAGTGATCCCGGACAGGGCTATGGCTACACCTTC. Translating gives CATSDPGQGYGYTF.

This clonotype came up a few times. V and J are TRBV12-5 and TRBJ2-3, with 8 bases aligning to TRBD2. V lost 3 bases, J lost 0 bases, and 5 bases stayed unmatched. Germline CDR1 and CDR2: LGHNT and FRNRAP. The CDR3 covers 16 residues. CDR3 DNA: TGTGCTAGTGGTTTTGTACTAGCGGAGAGCACAGATACGCAGTATTTT. This gives the protein CASGFVLAESTDTQYF.

The sample holds many counts of this clonotype. This sequence joins TRBV29-1 and TRBJ2-3; 9 bases fit TRBD1. Per the germline V gene, CDR1 is SQVTM and CDR2 is ANQGSEA. After removal of 4 bases from V and 2 bases from J, the junction contained 10 bases not matched to a gene. The length of the CDR3 is 16 residues. The CDR3 DNA is TGCAGCGTTGTTGGGCAGACAGGGGGACCCACAGATACGCAGTATTTT. Its translation is CSVVGQTGGPTDTQYF.

This clonotype was observed at least ten times. This chain joins TRBV6-1 and TRBJ2-7; tentatively, D is TRBD1 or TRBD2 (5 bases each). Germline CDR1 is MNHNS and CDR2 is SASEGT. The CDR3 spans 17 residues. V was trimmed by 3 bases and J by 2 bases, leaving 20 bases between them. CDR3 amino acids: CASSERGWSRTAYEQYF. The CDR3 DNA sequence: TGTGCCAGCAGTGAGAGGGGTTGGAGCAGGACGGCCTACGAGCAGTACTTC.

This sequence joins TRBV5-1 and TRBJ2-2; TRBD1 matches 9 bases. Germline trimming cut 5 bases from V and 6 bases from J; bases unmatched to any gene: 5. CDR1 is SGHRS, CDR2 YFSETQ, per germline. The CDR3 length is 14 residues. DNA for the CDR3: TGCGCCAGCAGTCAATACAGGGGGCCCGGGGAGCTGTTTTTT. Residues: CASSQYRGPGELFF. Looking up the rest from reference TRBV5-1 and TRBJ2-2 gives the full variable domain: KAGVTQTPRYLIKTRGQQVTLSCSPISGHRSVSWYQQTPGQGLQFLFEYFSETQRNKGNFPGRFSGRQFSNSRSEMNVSTLELGDSALYLCASSQYRGPGELFFGEGSRLTVL.